Presented here are 31 T cell receptor beta chains from one specimen sequenced in a study of T cell responses to AZD1222 COVID-19 vaccine. Repertoires were generated with immunoSEQ multiplex PCR, while TCRdb's copy carries only in-frame clones and drops some. The data hold over 75,000 clones, with around 85% observed a single time. The sequencing used peripheral blood, collected 28 days after the second AZD1222 dose. The receptors stem from an adult who received the AZD1222 COVID-19 vaccine.

In this sample, this clone turned up once. The chain carries TRBV28 and TRBJ1-2; TRBD1 might be the D (6 bases). The CDR3 extends over 12 amino acids. V was shortened by 10 bases and J by 4 bases, with 13 bases between the two germline ends. Germline CDR1 MDHEN, CDR2 SYDVKM. In DNA, the CDR3 is TGTGCCACCACGCAGGGGTCCTATGGCTACACCTTC. This gives the protein CATTQGSYGYTF.

The J gene is TRBJ1-3, the V gene TRBV11-2; D remains unclear. Germline V gene data show CDR1 as SGHAT and CDR2 as FQNNGV. This CDR3 region has 15 residues. Trimming took 8 bases from V and 0 from J, leaving 14 bases between them. The CDR3 loop is CASGPGFVSGNTIYF. CDR3 bases: TGTGCCAGCGGCCCTGGATTCGTCTCTGGAAACACCATATATTTT.

This chain connects TRBV4-3 to TRBJ2-2, with D possibly TRBD2 on 5 matching bases. Trimming removed 0 bases from V and 4 bases from J, with 9 bases in between. This CDR3 has 15 amino acids. The germline CDR1 and CDR2 sequences are LGHNA and YSLEER. CDR3 sequence reads: CASSQERVGTGELFF. The CDR3 DNA reads as TGCGCCAGCAGCCAAGAGCGGGTAGGCACCGGGGAGCTGTTTTTT.

The chain has TRBV7-6 and TRBJ2-2; TRBD1 might be the D (7 bases). This CDR3 comprises 16 residues. Trimming shortened V by 1 base and J by 4 bases, and 13 bases separated the two germline ends. The V gene's germline CDR1 is SGHVS and CDR2 FNYEAQ. The CDR3 sequence is CASSLVGGGSTGELFF. CDR3 nucleotides: TGTGCCAGCAGCTTAGTTGGAGGGGGCTCCACCGGGGAGCTGTTTTTT.

This chain connects TRBV5-5 to TRBJ1-1; D call uncertain. The CDR3 totals 14 residues. The germline gives CDR1 SGHKS, CDR2 YYEKEE (reference sequence). The V end was cut by 4 bases, the J end by 1 base, with 11 bases between. The CDR3 loop reads CASSLLGGNTEAFF. As DNA, the CDR3 is TGTGCCAGCAGCCTCTTGGGAGGGAACACTGAAGCTTTCTTT.

The chain combines TRBV6-5 with TRBJ2-7, with TRBD1 matching over 9 bases. CDR1 is MNHEY, CDR2 SVGAGI, per germline. Trimming removed 5 bases from V and 4 bases from J; junction bases left unmatched: 6. There are 14 residues in the CDR3. The CDR3 DNA reads as TGTGCCAGCAGTCCCGGGACAGGGAGGTACGAGCAGTACTTC. It specifies CASSPGTGRYEQYF.

The chain recombines TRBV30 with TRBJ2-2, with D possibly being TRBD1 (6 bases). CDR1 and CDR2 from the germline V gene are GTSNPN and SVGIG (reference sequence). V was pared by 5 bases and J by 4 bases, with 14 bases between. The length of the CDR3 is 14 residues. CDR3 sequence reads: CAWEQGMGTGELFF. Here the CDR3 DNA reads TGTGCCTGGGAGCAGGGGATGGGCACCGGGGAGCTGTTTTTT.

The V and J genes are TRBV19 and TRBJ1-4; D unclear. V shed 3 bases and J shed 0 bases, with 14 bases lying between them. Germline V lookup: CDR1 LNHDA, CDR2 SQIVND (reference sequence). This CDR3 is built from 17 residues. CDR3 sequence reads: CASSMDGRVATNEKLFF. CDR3 bases: TGTGCCAGTAGTATGGACGGACGAGTTGCAACTAATGAAAAACTGTTTTTT.

The chain links TRBV27 to TRBJ1-6; D gene ambiguous. The CDR3 loop spans 13 amino acids. The V end lost 7 bases, the J end lost 10 bases, and 14 bases lay between the germline ends. Per the germline V gene, CDR1 is MNHEY and CDR2 is SMNVEV (reference sequence). The CDR3 loop is CASNPGPGSPLHF. In nucleotides, the CDR3 is TGTGCCAGCAACCCGGGCCCTGGATCACCCCTCCACTTT.

The chain employs TRBV7-3 and TRBJ2-1; TRBD1 agrees at 7 bases. CDR3 length: 13 amino acids. Germline CDR1 reads SGHTA; CDR2 reads FQGTGA. V trimming: 5 bases; J trimming: 9 bases; junction bases outside the gene matches: 7. The CDR3 protein is CASSGTGAGEQFF. CDR3 sequence (DNA): TGTGCCAGCAGCGGTACAGGGGCAGGTGAGCAGTTCTTC.

The chain employs TRBV30 and TRBJ1-3; D is undetermined. Germline V lookup: CDR1 GTSNPN, CDR2 SVGIG (reference sequence). Trimming removed 4 bases at V and 0 bases at J, with 10 bases between. This CDR3 spans 14 amino acids. The CDR3 DNA follows: TGTGCCTGGAAGGACGTCCCCTCTGGAAACACCATATATTTT. Residues: CAWKDVPSGNTIYF.

This clone has a handful of counts. The V gene is TRBV6-5, the J gene TRBJ1-5; TRBD1 matches 12 bases. V trimming: 5 bases; J trimming: 11 bases; junction bases outside the gene matches: 7. The CDR3 runs to 14 residues. Germline CDR1 reads MNHEY; CDR2 reads SVGAGI. CDR3 bases: TGTGCCAGCAGTCCCGGGACAGGGGGCAGGACCCAGCATTTT. Its translation is CASSPGTGGRTQHF.

Concerning this clone itself: This sample includes further DNA sequences coding for the same CDR3. The chain carries TRBV12-3 or TRBV12-4 and TRBJ1-1; unclear D gene. The CDR3 sequence is 13 residues long. V was clipped by 3 bases and J by 1 base, with 6 bases between them. In DNA, the CDR3 is TGTGCCAGCAGTTTGGCTAGGAACACTGAAGCTTTCTTT. Amino acids: CASSLARNTEAFF.

The gene calls are TRBV5-5 and TRBJ1-2; 8 bases are shared with TRBD1. Trimming removed 4 bases from V and 1 base from J; junction bases left unmatched: 6. Germline V gives CDR1 SGHKS, CDR2 YYEKEE (reference sequence). The length of the CDR3 is 15 residues. CDR3 in amino acids: CASSPSGGDNYGYTF. Here the CDR3 DNA reads TGTGCCAGCAGCCCATCAGGGGGCGATAACTATGGCTACACCTTC. The variable domain in full, with the rest retrieved from reference TRBV5-5 and TRBJ1-2, is DAGVTQSPTHLIKTRGQQVTLRCSPISGHKSVSWYQQVLGQGPQFIFQYYEKEERGRGNFPDRFSARQFPNYSSELNVNALLLGDSALYLCASSPSGGDNYGYTFGSGTRLTVV.

This rearrangement joins TRBV10-3 to TRBJ1-4; 7 bases match TRBD1. Looked up from germline, CDR1 is ENHRY and CDR2 is SYGVKD. The CDR3 is 14 amino acids. V was pared by 2 bases and J by 6 bases, with 3 bases of the junction left unmatched. Here the CDR3 reads CAISERGRDEKLFF. CDR3 DNA: TGTGCCATCAGTGAGAGGGGGCGGGATGAAAAACTGTTTTTT.

The rearrangement links TRBV27 to TRBJ1-5; D is ambiguous. Germline CDR1 and CDR2: MNHEY and SMNVEV (reference sequence). CDR3 length: 11 amino acids. Deletions cut 8 bases from V and 6 bases from J, with 8 bases between. The CDR3 bases are TGTGCCAGCGGGTTAGCTCAGCCCCAGCATTTT. Protein product: CASGLAQPQHF.

This clone was observed a handful of times. This rearrangement joins TRBV15 to TRBJ2-2; 7 bases line up with TRBD1. Germline V lookup: CDR1 LNHNV, CDR2 YYDKDF (reference sequence). This CDR3 has 15 amino acids. J gave up 6 bases and V 1 base, and 5 bases lay outside the gene matches. Here the CDR3 DNA reads TGTGCCACCAGCAGAGGGGGACAGTACCCCGGGGAGCTGTTTTTT. Amino acid sequence: CATSRGGQYPGELFF. The full variable domain, with the rest looked up from reference TRBV15 and TRBJ2-2, is DAMVIQNPRYQVTQFGKPVTLSCSQTLNHNVMYWYQQKSSQAPKLLFHYYDKDFNNEADTPDNFQSRRPNTSFCFLDIRSPGLGDTAMYLCATSRGGQYPGELFFGEGSRLTVL.

The rearrangement uses TRBV5-1 and TRBJ1-4; 8 bases fit TRBD1. With 0 bases clipped from V and 5 bases from J, the junction kept 6 bases outside the gene matches. Germline CDR1 and CDR2: SGHRS and YFSETQ. The CDR3 sequence is 16 residues long. This CDR3 reads CASSLGNDRGNEKLFF. CDR3 nucleotide sequence: TGCGCCAGCAGCTTGGGAAACGACAGGGGAAATGAAAAACTGTTTTTT.

In its sample, this clone ranks as medium-sized (0.01 to 0.1%). The chain recombines TRBV4-3 with TRBJ1-6; no reliable D call. Per germline, CDR1 LGHNA and CDR2 YSLEER. The CDR3 spans 15 residues. V was trimmed by 0 bases and J by 9 bases, leaving 12 bases between them. The CDR3 is CASSQDSGSSSPLHF. The CDR3 DNA follows: TGCGCCAGCAGCCAAGATAGCGGCAGCTCTTCACCCCTCCACTTT.

The CDR3 bases are TGTGCCAGCAGTTTATCGGGGGCCTACAATGAGCAGTTCTTC. It specifies CASSLSGAYNEQFF. V gene TRBV27 combines with J gene TRBJ2-1, with D tentatively TRBD1 or TRBD2 (5 bases each). CDR1 and CDR2 (germline): MNHEY, SMNVEV (reference sequence). The ends were cut back, 0 bases at V and 2 bases at J, with 5 bases in the middle. The CDR3 runs to 14 residues.

The chain is built from TRBV24-1 and TRBJ2-3, with 8 nucleotides matching TRBD1. Germline V gene sequence: CDR1 KGHDR, CDR2 SFDVKD. V lost 2 bases, J lost 5 bases, and 8 bases stayed unmatched. The CDR3 covers 16 residues. The CDR3 here is CATSDSDRGTGDTQYF. The CDR3 DNA sequence: TGTGCCACCAGTGATTCTGACAGGGGTACGGGAGATACGCAGTATTTT.

This sequence joins TRBV6-4 and TRBJ2-7; maybe TRBD1 (5 bases). The CDR3 is made up of 14 amino acids. V was pared by 5 bases and J by 4 bases, with 15 bases between. The germline gives CDR1 MRHNA, CDR2 SNTAGT. Written as DNA, the CDR3 is TGTGCCAGCAGTACTAAACAGGTTTGGTACGAGCAGTACTTC. Its protein is CASSTKQVWYEQYF.

J is TRBJ2-2 and V is TRBV4-3; no clear D gene. V shed 0 bases and J shed 3 bases, with 11 bases lying between them. The CDR3 spans 16 residues. The germline CDR1 and CDR2 sequences are LGHNA and YSLEER. The CDR3 here is CASSQDFAGDTGELFF. CDR3 nucleotides: TGCGCCAGCAGCCAAGATTTTGCAGGTGACACCGGGGAGCTGTTTTTT.

In the case of this clone: This specimen includes other DNA sequences encoding the same CDR3. The rearrangement joins TRBV11-2 to TRBJ1-6; no firm D call. V was clipped by 5 bases and J by 7 bases, with 6 bases between them. Germline CDR1 SGHAT, CDR2 FQNNGV. This CDR3 is 12 amino acids long. The CDR3: CASSLRNSPLHF. The CDR3 DNA sequence: TGTGCCAGCAGCCTCCGAAATTCACCCCTCCACTTT. The whole variable domain, remainder taken from reference TRBV11-2 and TRBJ1-6, is EAGVAQSPRYKIIEKRQSVAFWCNPISGHATLYWYQQILGQGPKLLIQFQNNGVVDDSQLPKDRFSAERLKGVDSTLKIQPAKLEDSAVYLCASSLRNSPLHFGNGTRLTVT.

The gene calls are TRBV30 and TRBJ1-3; D not certain. The CDR3 sequence is 12 residues long. Deletions cut 0 bases from V and 4 bases from J, with 4 bases between. The germline CDR1 and CDR2 sequences are GTSNPN and SVGIG (reference sequence). The CDR3: CAWSVQGNTIYF. CDR3 DNA: TGTGCCTGGAGTGTACAAGGAAACACCATATATTTT.

The rearrangement joins TRBV5-6 to TRBJ2-2; D may be TRBD1 (6 bases). V dropped 0 bases and J dropped 3 bases, with 12 bases sitting between them. This CDR3 contains 16 residues. Germline lookup yields CDR1 SGHDT and CDR2 YYEEEE. The CDR3 region is CASSLETGGDTGELFF. CDR3 nucleotide sequence: TGTGCCAGCAGCTTGGAGACAGGTGGTGACACCGGGGAGCTGTTTTTT.

The J gene is TRBJ2-7, the V gene TRBV6-6, with 7 positions matching TRBD1. This CDR3 is built from 14 residues. Germline loops: CDR1 MNHNY, CDR2 SVGAGI (reference sequence). V shed 6 bases and J 9 bases; nucleotides not matched to a gene: 14. This CDR3 reads CASRQWTGSSRQYF. The CDR3 DNA is TGTGCCAGCAGGCAGTGGACAGGATCCTCTAGGCAGTACTTC.

The sample holds many counts of this clone. V and J are TRBV5-1 and TRBJ1-3; D is ambiguous. The germline V and J ends were trimmed by 2 bases and 6 bases, with 12 bases remaining between them. The CDR3 loop spans 14 amino acids. The V gene's germline CDR1 is SGHRS and CDR2 YFSETQ. The CDR3 sequence: CASSFVGRENTIYF. The CDR3 DNA reads TGCGCCAGCAGCTTCGTAGGGCGTGAAAACACCATATATTTT.

V usage is TRBV2 and J usage is TRBJ1-2; TRBD1 agrees at 7 bases. J gave up 3 bases and V 5 bases, and 6 bases lay outside the gene matches. This CDR3 contains 14 residues. Germline CDR1 is SNHLY and CDR2 is FYNNEI. CDR3 protein: CASSFRQGDYGYTF. The DNA of the CDR3 is TGTGCCAGCAGTTTCCGACAGGGAGACTATGGCTACACCTTC.

DNA of the CDR3: TGTGCCAGCAGAGCACAGGACCATCAGCCCCAGCATTTT. Translated, it gives CASRAQDHQPQHF. The chain recombines TRBV12-3 or TRBV12-4 with TRBJ1-5; D perhaps matches TRBD1 (5 bases). The V end was cut by 6 bases, the J end by 5 bases, with 11 bases between. The CDR3 is 13 amino acids.

The V and J genes are TRBV3-1 (or the pseudogene TRBV3-2) and TRBJ2-3; D is possibly TRBD1 (6 bases). Looked up from germline, CDR1 is LGHDT and CDR2 is YNNKEL (reference sequence). There are 14 residues in the CDR3. Trimming shortened V by 3 bases and J by 2 bases, and 9 bases separated the two germline ends. In nucleotides, the CDR3 is TGTGCCAGCAGCCAGGGACAATACACAGATACGCAGTATTTT. Translation gives CASSQGQYTDTQYF.